The sequence of this T cell receptor (beta chain) was determined in a study of long-term antiretroviral therapy in people with HIV. Germline values: CDR1 WSHSY, CDR2 SAAADI. V lost 6 bases and J lost 1, with 12 bases in between. The CDR3 runs to 14 residues. Samples were assayed with immunoSEQ v3.0 at survey level. The protocol was immunoSEQ multiplex PCR, while the TCRdb copy is restricted to in-frame clones and leaves out a portion. The data hold 15,000 to 20,000 clones, with around 85% observed a single time. The V gene is TRBV10-2, the J gene TRBJ1-1, with D tentatively TRBD1 (6 bases). This specimen was unsorted PBMCs, taken just before starting antiretroviral therapy. This TCR was sampled from a man aged 40-55 years with HIV. In DNA, the CDR3 is TGCGCCAGCAGGGCAGGGGCTCGGAACACTGAAGCTTTCTTT. This encodes CASRAGARNTEAFF.